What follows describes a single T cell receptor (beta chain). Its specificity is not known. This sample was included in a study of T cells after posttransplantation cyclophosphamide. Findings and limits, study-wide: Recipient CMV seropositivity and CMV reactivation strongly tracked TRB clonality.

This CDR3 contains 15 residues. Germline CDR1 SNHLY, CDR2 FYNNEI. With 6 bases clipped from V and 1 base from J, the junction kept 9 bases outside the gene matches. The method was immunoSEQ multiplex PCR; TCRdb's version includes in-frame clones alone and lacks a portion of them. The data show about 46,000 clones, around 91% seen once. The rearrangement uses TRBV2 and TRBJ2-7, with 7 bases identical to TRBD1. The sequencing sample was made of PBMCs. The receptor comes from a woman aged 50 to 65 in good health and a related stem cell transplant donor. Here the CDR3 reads CASRTLGTVSYEQYF. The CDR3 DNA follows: TGTGCCAGCAGGACCCTCGGGACAGTATCCTACGAGCAGTACTTC.